A single sample is the source of the 2 T cell receptor beta chains below, sequenced in a study of blood T cell repertoires in COVID-19. This table comes from immunoSEQ multiplex PCR, and its TCRdb copy is limited to in-frame clones, with some not included. The sample holds 75,000 to 80,000 clones, around 90% seen once. Sequences were obtained from peripheral blood. The receptors shown here come from a human donor in a cohort sampled during active COVID-19.

This rearrangement joins TRBV6-2 or TRBV6-3 to TRBJ2-7, with 8 nucleotides matching TRBD1. V dropped 6 bases and J dropped 2; count of bases not matched to a gene: 9. Germline CDR1 MNHEY, CDR2 SVGEGT. This CDR3 comprises 15 residues. The CDR3 protein is CASRPTGTGTYEQYF. The CDR3 nucleotides read TGTGCCAGCAGACCTACCGGGACAGGAACCTACGAGCAGTACTTC.

The J gene is TRBJ2-1, the V gene TRBV24-1, with TRBD1 identical over 10 bases. The junction had 6 bases not matched to a gene; V was cut back by 3 bases and J by 5 bases. Per the germline V gene, CDR1 is KGHDR and CDR2 is SFDVKD. CDR3 size: 16 residues. The CDR3 sequence: CATSDRRDRGDNEQFF. The CDR3 nucleotides are TGTGCCACCAGTGATAGGAGGGACAGGGGAGACAATGAGCAGTTCTTC.